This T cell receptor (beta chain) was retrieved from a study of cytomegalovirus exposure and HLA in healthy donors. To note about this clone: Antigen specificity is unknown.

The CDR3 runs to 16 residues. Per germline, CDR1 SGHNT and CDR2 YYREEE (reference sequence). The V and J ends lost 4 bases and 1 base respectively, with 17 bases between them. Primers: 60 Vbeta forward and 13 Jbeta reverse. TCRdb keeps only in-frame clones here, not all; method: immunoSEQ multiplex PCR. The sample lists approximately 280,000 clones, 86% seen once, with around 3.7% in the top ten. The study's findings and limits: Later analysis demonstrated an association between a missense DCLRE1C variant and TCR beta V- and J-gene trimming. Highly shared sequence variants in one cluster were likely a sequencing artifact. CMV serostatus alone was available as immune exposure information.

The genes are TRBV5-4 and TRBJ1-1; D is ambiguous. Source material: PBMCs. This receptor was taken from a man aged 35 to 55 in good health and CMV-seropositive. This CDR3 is CASSPGKMRSNTEAFF. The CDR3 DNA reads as TGTGCCAGCAGCCCCGGTAAGATGCGTTCGAACACTGAAGCTTTCTTT.